This entry describes one TCR beta chain. This specimen belongs to a study of blood T cell repertoires in COVID-19. The germline gives CDR1 SGDLS, CDR2 YYNGEE. V lost 0 bases, J lost 6 bases, and 5 bases stayed unmatched. The CDR3 is made up of 16 amino acids. Profiling relied on immunoSEQ multiplex PCR, and the TCRdb table lists in-frame clones only, not all of them. The sample lists about 160,000 clones; over 75% were seen once. This clonotype originated in a woman between 50 and 59 years old who had recovered from COVID-19. The source material was PBMCs or T cells enriched from blood (not recorded which). V and J are TRBV9 and TRBJ2-3; 12 bases line up with TRBD2. The CDR3: CASSVGLAGGLDTQYF. The CDR3 coding sequence is TGTGCCAGCAGCGTAGGCCTAGCGGGGGGGCTCGATACGCAGTATTTT.